The rows below give T cell receptor beta chains drawn from one sample of a study of cytomegalovirus exposure and HLA in healthy donors. Assay: immunoSEQ multiplex PCR; the TCRdb copy retains only in-frame clones and omits some. The repertoire holds approximately 110,000 clones, with 60% to 80% as singletons. The sequenced material came from PBMCs. The receptors stem from a woman in her 30s in good health and CMV-seropositive. Each CDR3 is given with its conserved first and last residue. Each record gives: J gene, V gene, CDR3 length, D gene, clone size, CDR3 protein, CDR3 DNA. The D gene is left open where the match is weak. Size is stated for part of the rows, as once, few or many counts, or as a class when the clone is expanded.

TRBJ2-7,TRBV2,14,.,.,CASSVDKSSYEQYF,TGTGCCAGCAGTGTCGACAAGAGCTCCTACGAGCAGTACTTC
TRBJ1-2,TRBV29-1,12,.,.,CSLGGQNYGYTF,TGCAGCCTGGGTGGGCAGAACTATGGCTACACCTTC
TRBJ1-6,TRBV5-1,14,.,.,CASSRKGVDSPLHF,TGCGCCAGCAGCCGCAAGGGGGTTGATTCACCCCTCCACTTT
TRBJ2-3,TRBV12-5,15,TRBD2,.,CASGLLAGFTDTQYF,TGTGCTAGTGGTTTGCTAGCGGGATTCACAGATACGCAGTATTTT
TRBJ2-7,TRBV19,13,.,.,CASSIDLVYEQYF,TGTGCCAGTAGTATAGATCTAGTATACGAGCAGTACTTC
TRBJ1-4,TRBV18,14,.,once,CASCENRGNEKLFF,TGTGCCAGCTGCGAAAATAGGGGAAATGAAAAACTGTTTTTT
TRBJ2-5,TRBV5-1,14,.,.,CASSFLGGQETQYF,TGCGCCAGCAGCTTCCTGGGGGGTCAAGAGACCCAGTACTTC
TRBJ1-5,TRBV5-5,15,.,few,CASSLNLYSNQPQHF,TGTGCCAGCAGCTTGAATCTGTATAGCAATCAGCCCCAGCATTTT
TRBJ2-1,TRBV5-1,14,.,.,CASSLGLVYNEQFF,TGCGCCAGCAGCTTGGGTCTAGTTTACAATGAGCAGTTCTTC
TRBJ1-1,TRBV6-5,13,.,.,CASSYAGLSEAFF,TGTGCCAGCAGTTACGCGGGTCTATCAGAAGCTTTCTTT
TRBJ1-3,TRBV7-3,15,.,.,CASSLQGAAGNTIYF,TGTGCCAGCAGCTTACAAGGGGCGGCTGGAAACACCATATATTTT
TRBJ1-4,TRBV4-1,15,TRBD1,.,CASRNSGTGSEKLFF,TGCGCCAGCAGGAATTCGGGGACAGGGAGTGAAAAACTGTTTTTT
TRBJ1-4,TRBV11-2,16,.,.,CASSLDSGGTNEKLFF,TGTGCCAGCAGCTTAGATAGCGGGGGAACTAATGAAAAACTGTTTTTT
TRBJ2-7,TRBV27,13,TRBD1,.,CASSPRQGGEQYF,TGTGCCAGCAGTCCGAGACAGGGTGGGGAGCAGTACTTC
TRBJ1-1,TRBV27,13,.,.,CASSLTAFTEAFF,TGTGCCAGCAGTCTCACAGCCTTTACTGAAGCTTTCTTT
TRBJ2-6,TRBV7-9,19,.,.,CASRSPSLEFNSGANVLTF,TGTGCCAGCAGATCCCCATCACTCGAGTTCAACTCTGGGGCCAACGTCCTGACTTTC
TRBJ1-5,TRBV5-1,14,.,.,CASRGEDGNQPQHF,TGCGCCAGCAGAGGGGAAGATGGCAATCAGCCCCAGCATTTT
TRBJ1-2,TRBV2,13,.,few,CASSEEGSYGYTF,TGTGCCAGCAGTGAGGAGGGCTCCTATGGCTACACCTTC
TRBJ1-1,TRBV18,12,TRBD1,few,CASSGQGTEAFF,TGTGCCAGCTCGGGACAGGGGACTGAAGCTTTCTTT
TRBJ2-7,TRBV19,13,.,.,CASSPRGSYEQYF,TGTGCCAGTAGCCCCCGGGGCTCCTACGAGCAGTACTTC
TRBJ1-1,TRBV18,12,.,few,CASSPGAAEAFF,TGTGCCAGCTCACCTGGGGCGGCTGAAGCTTTCTTT
TRBJ2-1,TRBV7-2,15,.,.,CASSPRGAQRNEQFF,TGTGCCAGCAGCCCTCGTGGGGCCCAACGCAATGAGCAGTTCTTC
TRBJ1-4,TRBV2,13,.,.,CASRGQSPGGLFF,TGTGCCAGCAGAGGACAGAGCCCGGGGGGACTGTTTTTT
TRBJ2-7,TRBV5-1,17,TRBD1,few,CASSPGQGDVRGYEQYF,TGCGCCAGCAGCCCAGGACAGGGTGATGTTCGAGGCTACGAGCAGTACTTC
TRBJ2-5,TRBV5-4,15,TRBD2,.,CASSLWVAGGREQYF,TGTGCCAGCAGCTTGTGGGTAGCGGGAGGACGTGAGCAGTACTTC
TRBJ1-2,TRBV6-5,14,TRBD1,few,CASRGQGGNYGYTF,TGTGCCAGCAGAGGACAGGGGGGGAACTATGGCTACACCTTC
TRBJ2-1,TRBV30,16,TRBD2,.,CAWSLQLAGGNNEQFF,TGTGCCTGGAGCCTTCAACTAGCGGGAGGAAACAATGAGCAGTTCTTC
TRBJ2-7,TRBV6-1,13,.,.,CASSEQGIFEQYF,TGTGCCAGCAGTGAACAGGGCATCTTCGAGCAGTACTTC
TRBJ1-2,TRBV6-1,12,.,once,CASEISNYGYTF,TGTGCCAGCGAGATATCTAACTATGGCTACACCTTC
TRBJ1-4,TRBV30,16,.,.,CAWSVGGSATNEKLFF,TGTGCCTGGAGTGTAGGAGGGAGTGCCACTAATGAAAAACTGTTTTTT
TRBJ1-2,TRBV29-1,14,TRBD1,.,CSVQQGAKVGGYTF,TGCAGCGTTCAACAGGGGGCCAAAGTTGGTGGCTACACCTTC
TRBJ1-5,TRBV29-1,14,.,.,CSVLQGNSNQPQHF,TGCAGCGTCTTACAGGGAAATAGCAATCAGCCCCAGCATTTT
TRBJ1-5,TRBV12-5,15,.,.,CASGQDSFWNQPQHF,TGTGCTAGTGGACAGGACAGTTTCTGGAATCAGCCCCAGCATTTT
TRBJ2-5,TRBV9,15,TRBD1,.,CASSFGTGFGETQYF,TGTGCCAGCAGCTTCGGGACAGGGTTTGGAGAGACCCAGTACTTC
TRBJ1-5,TRBV6-8,18,.,medium-sized,CASSSPEESTSGNQPQHF,TGTGCCAGCAGTTCCCCCGAGGAGTCTACGTCTGGCAATCAGCCCCAGCATTTT
TRBJ1-2,TRBV6-6,14,TRBD1,.,CASRATGLDYGYTF,TGTGCCAGCAGGGCGACAGGGTTGGACTATGGCTACACCTTC
TRBJ1-2,TRBV9,14,.,.,CASSERGRGHGYTF,TGTGCCAGCAGCGAGAGAGGGCGGGGTCATGGCTACACCTTC
TRBJ1-2,TRBV10-3,16,.,.,CAISTEGGGLNYGYTF,TGTGCCATCAGTACGGAGGGAGGGGGACTGAACTATGGCTACACCTTC
TRBJ2-1,TRBV5-1,15,TRBD1,once,CASSGTGGGYNEQFF,TGCGCCAGCAGCGGGACAGGGGGCGGCTACAATGAGCAGTTCTTC